This T cell receptor (beta chain) came from a study of CD8 T cells in Susac syndrome. The study, taken as a whole, reports: The number of individuals included in the study's TCR sequencing and HLA analysis was acknowledged as relatively small.

The germline V and J ends were trimmed by 3 bases and 4 bases, with 12 bases remaining between them. Germline CDR1 MDHEN, CDR2 SYDVKM. The CDR3 is 14 residues long. Worth noting for this clonotype: The antigen is not known.

CD8+ and CD4+ blood T cells underwent TCR beta sequencing. Random hexamers were used to reverse transcribe roughly 0.45 to 1 ug of RNA. Multiplex immunoSEQ PCR targeted 54 Vbeta and 13 Jbeta TCR beta segments. A single record per CDR3 protein comes from TCRdb applying MiXCR to the immunoSEQ multiplex PCR reads. The sample holds 40,000 to 60,000 distinct CDR3 sequences, roughly 93% seen once. The chain recombines TRBV28 with TRBJ1-1; maybe TRBD1 (5 bases). Sequencing was performed on CD8+ T cells from PBMCs. The receptor was derived from a human donor with multiple sclerosis. This CDR3 is CASSFQGGVTEAFF. CDR3 sequence (DNA): TGTGCCAGCAGTTTTCAGGGTGGGGTCACTGAAGCTTTCTTT. Full variable domain (remainder filled in from reference TRBV28 and TRBJ1-1): DVKVTQSSRYLVKRTGEKVFLECVQDMDHENMFWYRQDPGLGLRLIYFSYDVKMKEKGDIPEGYSVSREKKERFSLILESASTNQTSMYLCASSFQGGVTEAFFGQGTRLTVV.